This T cell receptor (beta chain) was sequenced for a study of T cells after yellow fever vaccination. Study background: Each low-cell-number fraction was prepared by means of SMART-Seq v4 Ultra Low Input.

MiXCR was run by TCRdb on the 5' RACE reads, yielding one entry per CDR3 protein. The data contain approximately 510,000 distinct CDR3 sequences, just over 20% of them singletons. Germline CDR1 reads ENHRY; CDR2 reads SYGVKD. Deletions cut 0 bases from V and 0 bases from J, with 5 bases between. This CDR3 region has 14 residues. Sequenced here: PBMCs, sampled approximately 20 days after the first yellow fever vaccination. The sequence derives from a man between 18 and 29 years old who received the YFV17D yellow fever vaccine. The rearrangement links TRBV10-3 to TRBJ1-1; D call uncertain. CDR3 protein: CAISESAMNTEAFF. The CDR3 DNA follows: TGTGCCATCAGTGAGTCGGCTATGAACACTGAAGCTTTCTTT.